A single sample is the source of the 9 T cell receptor beta chains below, sequenced in a study of OX40 agonist ivuxolimab in advanced cancers. Data came from immunoSEQ multiplex PCR; TCRdb stores just in-frame clones and leaves some out. Of 60,000 or so clones in the sample, 86% were seen once. The specimen comprised CD4+ or CD8+ T cells sorted from blood, sampled in a trial of the OX40 agonist ivuxolimab. Source of these receptors: an adult with an advanced solid tumor such as melanoma, head and neck, liver or kidney cancer.

The V call is TRBV30, the J call TRBJ2-5; D gene unclear. V lost 0 bases and J lost 3, with 8 bases in between. The CDR3 has 13 amino acids. Germline lookup yields CDR1 GTSNPN and CDR2 SVGIG (reference sequence). In DNA form, the CDR3 reads TGTGCCTGGAGTGTAAAGGCAGAAGAGACCCAGTACTTC. Residues: CAWSVKAEETQYF.

The chain uses TRBV6-5 and TRBJ1-2, with D hard to call. The V and J ends lost 2 bases and 0 bases respectively, with 13 bases between them. Germline-derived CDR1 and CDR2 are MNHEY and SVGAGI. This CDR3 has 16 residues. CDR3 protein: CASSYALTATNYGYTF. The CDR3, as DNA: TGTGCCAGCAGTTACGCCCTGACGGCTACTAACTATGGCTACACCTTC.

CDR3 in amino acids: CASSPQLAGGESTDTQYF. DNA for the CDR3: TGTGCCAGCTCACCACAACTAGCGGGGGGTGAAAGCACAGATACGCAGTATTTT. The chain uses TRBV18 and TRBJ2-3, with 12 bases that match TRBD2. This CDR3 has 18 amino acids. The junction had 5 bases not matched to a gene; V was cut back by 1 base and J by 0 bases. CDR1 is KGHSH and CDR2 is LQKENI in the germline V gene.

The genes are TRBV28 and TRBJ1-5; a possible D gene is TRBD1 (6 bases). Germline V gene sequence: CDR1 MDHEN, CDR2 SYDVKM. The CDR3 is 15 residues long. V gave up 5 bases and J gave up 5 bases, with 16 bases separating them. The CDR3 coding sequence is TGTGCCAGCAGTGCAGTTGACAGGACCCATCAGCCCCAGCATTTT. The encoded protein is CASSAVDRTHQPQHF.

The chain combines TRBV6-5 with TRBJ1-6, with a tentative D call TRBD1 (5 bases). V was trimmed by 10 bases and J by 7 bases, leaving 14 bases between them. This CDR3 spans 13 amino acids. Germline V gene sequence: CDR1 MNHEY, CDR2 SVGAGI. The CDR3: CATSYGGNSPLHF. CDR3 coding DNA: TGTGCCACCTCCTACGGGGGGAATTCACCCCTCCACTTT.

This chain joins TRBV5-1 and TRBJ2-7; 11 positions match TRBD1. The CDR3 spans 14 residues. The J segment lost 7 bases and the V segment lost 8 bases, leaving 11 bases of the junction unmatched. From germline, CDR1 is SGHRS and CDR2 YFSETQ. The CDR3 loop reads CASWGGTGGREQYF. The CDR3 region has the DNA TGCGCCAGTTGGGGCGGGACAGGGGGACGAGAGCAGTACTTC.

In DNA, the CDR3 is TGTGCCAGTCGAACGGAGGCAACTAATGAAAAACTGTTTTTT. It is translated as CASRTEATNEKLFF. This sequence joins TRBV2 and TRBJ1-4; D is uncertain. V was pared by 9 bases and J by 0 bases, with 11 bases between. Germline-derived CDR1 and CDR2 are SNHLY and FYNNEI. This CDR3 is 14 amino acids long. Full variable domain (rest looked up from reference TRBV2 and TRBJ1-4): EPEVTQTPSHQVTQMGQEVILRCVPISNHLYFYWYRQILGQKVEFLVSFYNNEISEKSEIFDDQFSVERPDGSNFTLKIRSTKLEDSAMYFCASRTEATNEKLFFGSGTQLSVL.

The rearrangement joins TRBV29-1 to TRBJ2-5; 8 bases line up with TRBD2. The V and J ends lost 4 bases and 4 bases, in that order; junction bases with no gene match: 2. CDR1 is SQVTM, CDR2 ANQGSEA, per germline. The CDR3 spans 12 residues. The CDR3 here is CSVGREGETQYF. The CDR3 DNA is TGCAGCGTTGGACGGGAGGGAGAGACCCAGTACTTC.

The V gene is TRBV11-1, the J gene TRBJ1-3, with D maybe TRBD1 (5 bases). The CDR3 is 15 amino acids. The germline V and J ends were trimmed by 6 bases and 0 bases, with 12 bases remaining between them. Per the germline V gene, CDR1 is SGHAT and CDR2 is FQDESV (reference sequence). The CDR3 bases are TGTGCCAGCAGTTTGGGGGACGACTCTGGAAACACCATATATTTT. Translated: CASSLGDDSGNTIYF. Together with reference TRBV11-1 and TRBJ1-3, the CDR3 gives the full variable domain: EAEVAQSPRYKITEKSQAVAFWCDPISGHATLYWYRQILGQGPELLVQFQDESVVDDSQLPKDRFSAERLKGVDSTLKIQPAELGDSAMYLCASSLGDDSGNTIYFGEGSWLTVV.